This T cell receptor (beta chain) originates from a study of vaccination and CD4 T cells after COVID-19. Study background: At a median 72 days (range 14 to 241) after dose two, post-vaccine samples were obtained.

The V gene lost 6 bases and the J gene lost 0 bases, with 13 bases spanning the gap. This CDR3 is 14 amino acids long. CDR1 and CDR2 (germline): SGHRS, YFSETQ. TCRdb reprocessed the PCR reads with MiXCR, giving one entry per CDR3 protein. The data hold 12,000 to 15,000 distinct CDR3 sequences, with roughly 65% observed a single time. The sequence came from a human donor who had recovered from COVID-19. The material sequenced was CD4+ T cells from blood, taken after SARS-CoV-2 vaccination. The chain is built from TRBV5-1 and TRBJ2-7; tentatively, D is TRBD1 (5 bases). The CDR3 sequence: CASMVGASSYEQYF. For the CDR3, the DNA is TGCGCCAGCATGGTTGGGGCTTCCTCCTACGAGCAGTACTTC. The entire variable domain, with the rest obtained from reference TRBV5-1 and TRBJ2-7, is as follows: KAGVTQTPRYLIKTRGQQVTLSCSPISGHRSVSWYQQTPGQGLQFLFEYFSETQRNKGNFPGRFSGRQFSNSRSEMNVSTLELGDSALYLCASMVGASSYEQYFGPGTRLTVT.